These T cell receptor beta chains were read from a single sample in a study of blood T cell repertoires in COVID-19. Method: immunoSEQ multiplex PCR; TCRdb's copy keeps in-frame clones and lacks some. Of approximately 670,000 clones listed, more than 80% are singletons. Sequencing input: peripheral blood. All receptors come from a woman aged 18-30 years with acute or convalescent COVID-19. The CDR3 runs from the conserved cysteine through the conserved F or W. A D gene is named only where the DNA matches it firmly. The size field is filled for only some rows; it gives once, few, many or a size class.

TRBV7-3,TRBD2,-,TRBJ2-1,CASSFDGLAGPYNEQFF,TGTGCCAGCAGCTTCGACGGGCTAGCGGGCCCCTACAATGAGCAGTTCTTC
TRBV7-9,TRBD1,-,TRBJ1-2,CASSLGPGGRYTF,TGTGCCAGCAGCTTAGGCCCAGGGGGCCGCTACACCTTC
TRBV28,TRBD2,-,TRBJ2-7,CASSPLAGRYYEQYF,TGTGCCAGCTCCCCACTAGCGGGGAGATACTACGAGCAGTACTTC
TRBV27,TRBD2,-,TRBJ2-5,CASSLGAGGVKTQYF,TGTGCCAGCAGTCTCGGAGCGGGGGGGGTAAAGACCCAGTACTTC
TRBV25-1,-,-,TRBJ1-2,CASRETEYYGYTF,TGTGCCAGCAGAGAGACAGAATACTATGGCTACACCTTC
TRBV6-5,-,-,TRBJ1-1,CASSPTWGGTEAFF,TGTGCCAGCAGTCCGACCTGGGGGGGGACTGAAGCTTTCTTT
TRBV19,-,-,TRBJ1-2,CATTQGSAFYGYTF,TGTGCCACCACGCAGGGCAGTGCGTTCTATGGCTACACCTTC
TRBV2,-,-,TRBJ1-5,CASSARRGYGEQPQHF,TGTGCCAGCAGTGCAAGAAGGGGGTACGGGGAACAGCCCCAGCATTTT
TRBV5-5,TRBD1,once,TRBJ1-1,CASSFDRGYGTEAFF,TGTGCCAGCAGCTTCGACAGGGGATACGGCACTGAAGCTTTCTTT
TRBV3-1/TRBV3-2,-,-,TRBJ2-1,CASSQGEGWSDEQFF,TGTGCCAGCAGCCAAGGCGAGGGCTGGTCGGATGAGCAGTTCTTC
TRBV7-2,-,-,TRBJ1-1,CASSFAPGNTEAFF,TGTGCCAGCAGCTTTGCCCCAGGGAACACTGAAGCTTTCTTT
TRBV3-1/TRBV3-2,TRBD1,-,TRBJ2-5,CASSQDLSATGDFSQETQYF,TGTGCCAGCAGCCAAGATTTATCCGCGACAGGGGATTTTTCCCAAGAGACCCAGTACTTC